This T cell receptor beta chain appears in the sequencing data of a study of control samples from healthy donors and cancer patients. From germline, CDR1 is SEHNR and CDR2 FQNEAQ (reference sequence). The junction had 5 bases not matched to a gene; V was cut back by 4 bases and J by 3 bases. This CDR3 region has 15 residues. This table comes from immunoSEQ multiplex PCR, and its TCRdb copy is limited to in-frame clones, with some not included. The sample lists under 150,000 clones, around 87% occurring once. The chain links TRBV7-9 to TRBJ1-1, with TRBD1 matching over 10 bases. The sample taken for sequencing was blood. This sequence was found in a man aged 40-55 years in good health. CDR3 sequence reads: CASSSRQGAYTEAFF. CDR3 in DNA: TGTGCCAGCAGCTCTCGACAGGGGGCTTACACTGAAGCTTTCTTT.